This T cell receptor (beta chain) stems from a study of Graves' ophthalmopathy and Graves' hyperthyroidism. Trimming cost V 4 bases and J 0 bases, with 12 bases left between them. This CDR3 contains 15 residues. Amplification targeted the TCR beta CDR3 regions, with RNA transcripts as the source material. In the first round, RT-PCR was carried out with HTBI primers, and a multiplex PCR formed the second round. In TCRdb, the multiplex PCR reads were re-called with MiXCR into one record per CDR3 protein. The data contain about 390,000 distinct CDR3 sequences, about 17% of them seen just once; the ten biggest clones take up approximately 2.4%.

This receptor was taken from an adult woman with stable Graves' hyperthyroidism. The sequenced material came from peripheral blood. The V gene is TRBV12-3 or TRBV12-4, the J gene TRBJ2-5; D is perhaps TRBD1 (5 bases). CDR3 residues: CASSSAGQDQETQYF. The CDR3 bases are TGTGCCAGCAGTTCGGCAGGGCAGGACCAAGAGACCCAGTACTTC.